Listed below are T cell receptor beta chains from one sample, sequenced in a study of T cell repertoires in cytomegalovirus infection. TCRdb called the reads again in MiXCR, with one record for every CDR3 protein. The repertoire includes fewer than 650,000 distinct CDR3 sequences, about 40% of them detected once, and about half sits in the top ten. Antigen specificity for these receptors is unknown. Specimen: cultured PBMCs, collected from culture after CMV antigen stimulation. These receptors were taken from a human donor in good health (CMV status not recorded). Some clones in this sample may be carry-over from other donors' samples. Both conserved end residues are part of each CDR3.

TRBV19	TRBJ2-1	CASTASGYNEQFF
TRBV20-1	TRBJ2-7	CSARGPGTSYEQYF
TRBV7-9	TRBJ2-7	CAGSEDYEQYF
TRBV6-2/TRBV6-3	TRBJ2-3	CASSRAGISTDTQYF
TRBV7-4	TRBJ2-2	CASSSSATGELFF
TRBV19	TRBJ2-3	CASRRAPTSGGRYASTDTQYF
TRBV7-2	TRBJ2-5	CASNQHTGETQYF
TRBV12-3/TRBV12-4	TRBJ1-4	CASSPRGGREKLFF
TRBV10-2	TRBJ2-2	CASRFRAGELFF
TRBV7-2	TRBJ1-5	CASSLTPTGNQPQHF
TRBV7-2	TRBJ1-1	CASSPNSGGGTEAFF
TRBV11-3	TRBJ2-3	CASSNMADTQYF
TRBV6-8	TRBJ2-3	CASSYRTRTDRQYF
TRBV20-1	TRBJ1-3	CSAIGGDTIYF
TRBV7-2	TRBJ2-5	CASRKARGETQYF
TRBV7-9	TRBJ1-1	CASSSVGVSGLDTEAFF
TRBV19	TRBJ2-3	CASATTTSTDTQYF
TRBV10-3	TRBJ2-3	CAIRSSGSADTQYF
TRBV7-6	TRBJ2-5	CASSFSGGREETQYF
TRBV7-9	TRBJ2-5	CASSSYILGDYAETQETQYF
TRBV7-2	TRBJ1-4	CASSLRGQDNEKLFF
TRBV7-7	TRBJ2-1	CASSSGTKKGDEQFF
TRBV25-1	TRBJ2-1	CASSEFSYNEQFF
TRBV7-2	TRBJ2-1	CASKGTGPYNEQFF
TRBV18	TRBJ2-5	CASSPPELAETQYF
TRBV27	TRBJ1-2	CASSVSGGYYGYTF
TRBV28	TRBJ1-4	CASSPLTGGVTSDEKLFF
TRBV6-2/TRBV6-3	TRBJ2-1	CASSYSGGSALSYNEQFF
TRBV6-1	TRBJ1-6	CASSSQAQGGNSPLHF
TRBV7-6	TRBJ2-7	CASSTTGSGEQYF
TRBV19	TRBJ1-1	CASSIGGQTEAFF
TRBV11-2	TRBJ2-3	CASSLEGLAGGGDTQYF
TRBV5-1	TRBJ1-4	CASSRRQGADEKLFF
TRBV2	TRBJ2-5	CASSPTMGEETQYF
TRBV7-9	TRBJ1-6	CASRNLGQINSPLHF
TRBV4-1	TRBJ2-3	CASRASGSIDTQYF
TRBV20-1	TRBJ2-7	CSAAVGSYEQYF
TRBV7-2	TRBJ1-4	CASSLVVGGEKLFF
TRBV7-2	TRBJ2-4	CASSLSLAAVAKNIQYF
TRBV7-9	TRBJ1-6	CASSFGTDSPLHF
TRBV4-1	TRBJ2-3	CASSQPRSANTQYF
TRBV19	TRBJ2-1	CASSTYDRGNYNEQFF